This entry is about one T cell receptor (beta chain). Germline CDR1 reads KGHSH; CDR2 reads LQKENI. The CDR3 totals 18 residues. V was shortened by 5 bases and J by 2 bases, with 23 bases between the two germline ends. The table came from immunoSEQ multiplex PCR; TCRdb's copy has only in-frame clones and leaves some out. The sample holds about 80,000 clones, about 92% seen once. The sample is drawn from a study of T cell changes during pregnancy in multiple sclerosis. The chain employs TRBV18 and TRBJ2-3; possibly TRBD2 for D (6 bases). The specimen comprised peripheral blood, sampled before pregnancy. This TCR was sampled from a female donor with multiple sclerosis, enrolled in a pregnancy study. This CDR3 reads CASSILPLGRGSTDTQYF. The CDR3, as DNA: TGTGCCAGCTCAATTCTCCCTTTGGGACGGGGGTCCACAGATACGCAGTATTTT.